Below, 12 T cell receptor beta chains from the same sample are listed, as sequenced in a study of metastatic and nonmetastatic thyroid tumors. No treatment had been given to any patient before thyroid surgery. TCRdb used MiXCR to call clones anew from the PCR reads. This sample yields tens of thousands of clones, of which under 15% are seen a single time; around 8.8% belongs to the top ten. Material: tumor tissue. These receptors were taken from a female donor with papillary thyroid cancer or a benign thyroid nodule (not recorded which). Some clones in this sample may be carry-over from other donors' samples.

This clone was detected many times. The chain combines TRBV24-1 with TRBJ2-3; D is undetermined. The V end was cut by 4 bases, the J end by 2 bases, with 15 bases between. Per the germline V gene, CDR1 is KGHDR and CDR2 is SFDVKD. The CDR3 is 16 amino acids. The CDR3 loop reads CATSEGTESITDTQYF. CDR3 bases: TGTGCCACCAGTGAGGGAACGGAGTCAATCACAGATACGCAGTATTTT.

DNA of the CDR3: TGTGCCAGCAGCCAAGACGGCACTGGGGCCAACGTCCTGACTTTC. Its translation is CASSQDGTGANVLTF. The V and J genes are TRBV14 and TRBJ2-6; no definite D call. The germline V and J ends were trimmed by 0 bases and 2 bases, with 5 bases remaining between them. Germline CDR1 reads SGHDN; CDR2 reads FVKESK. The CDR3 has 15 amino acids.

This clone was seen more than once but under ten times. This CDR3 fails to terminate in the conserved phenylalanine or tryptophan, so it likely reflects a read error. The chain links TRBV12-3 or TRBV12-4 to TRBJ1-5; 8 bases agree with TRBD1. The V segment lost 6 bases and the J segment 1 base; nucleotides outside the gene matches: 11. The CDR3 is 17 amino acids. The CDR3 spells CASRKSWTGRSNQPQHL. The CDR3 coding sequence is TGTGCCAGCAGAAAAAGCTGGACAGGGCGAAGCAATCAGCCCCAGCATCTT.

This clone was seen at least ten times. The chain joins TRBV12-3 or TRBV12-4 to TRBJ1-2; D may be TRBD1 (6 bases). V lost 6 bases, J lost 4 bases, and 15 bases lay in between. This CDR3 region has 14 residues. The CDR3 here is CASSPLDRVYGYTF. The CDR3 coding sequence is TGTGCCAGCAGCCCGCTGGACAGAGTCTATGGCTACACCTTC.

Ten or more counts support this clone. The rearrangement links TRBV10-2 to TRBJ1-3; the match to TRBD1 covers 8 bases. Germline V gene sequence: CDR1 WSHSY, CDR2 SAAADI. The CDR3 covers 15 residues. V lost 8 bases to trimming and J lost 0 bases; unmatched junction nucleotides: 6. CDR3 DNA: TGCGCCAGCGGGAGGACAGGGTCCTCTGGAAACACCATATATTTT. The encoded protein is CASGRTGSSGNTIYF.

This clone was seen repeatedly, ten times or more. The V gene is TRBV5-1, the J gene TRBJ2-7; 8 positions match TRBD1. V gave up 2 bases and J gave up 0 bases; unmatched junction bases: 7. CDR1 SGHRS and CDR2 YFSETQ come from the germline V gene. The CDR3 spans 16 residues. CDR3 in DNA: TGCGCCAGCAGCTTTTCGGCTGGACAGGGCTCCTACGAGCAGTACTTC. Protein: CASSFSAGQGSYEQYF.

Ten or more counts support this clone. The V gene is TRBV6-5, the J gene TRBJ2-1, with D hard to call. The V end lost 4 bases, the J end lost 4 bases, and 17 bases lay between the germline ends. CDR3 length: 16 amino acids. The germline CDR1 and CDR2 sequences are MNHEY and SVGAGI. CDR3 protein: CASSSQETEVYNEQFF. The CDR3 DNA reads as TGTGCCAGCAGTTCGCAGGAGACTGAGGTATACAATGAGCAGTTCTTC.

This clone was counted many times. This chain uses TRBV7-2 with TRBJ1-5; D unresolved. Germline V gene sequence: CDR1 SGHTA, CDR2 FQGNSA. V gave up 0 bases and J gave up 0 bases, with 6 bases separating them. This CDR3 contains 15 residues. CDR3 coding DNA: TGTGCCAGCAGCTTAGCTGGGTATAGCAATCAGCCCCAGCATTTT. Translation gives CASSLAGYSNQPQHF. The entire variable domain, with the rest obtained from reference TRBV7-2 and TRBJ1-5, is as follows: GAGVSQSPSNKVTEKGKDVELRCDPISGHTALYWYRQSLGQGLEFLIYFQGNSAPDKSGLPSDRFSAERTGGSVSTLTIQRTQQEDSAVYLCASSLAGYSNQPQHFGDGTRLSIL.

Comments on this clone: It may be a read error: a sequence one base away is much more abundant. The V and J genes are TRBV14 and TRBJ2-1; 12 positions agree with TRBD2. Per the germline V gene, CDR1 is SGHDN and CDR2 is FVKESK. The junction had 10 bases not matched to a gene; V was cut back by 7 bases and J by 0 bases. This CDR3 is 18 amino acids long. CDR3 sequence: CASIPGTSGLSSYNEQFF. The CDR3 DNA follows: TGTGCCAGCATCCCCGGGACTAGCGGGTTGAGCTCCTACAATGAGCAGTTCTTC.

This clone has a count of ten or more. V usage is TRBV2 and J usage is TRBJ1-1; weak D call: TRBD1 (5 bases). From germline, CDR1 is SNHLY and CDR2 FYNNEI. The V and J ends lost 6 bases and 5 bases respectively, with 13 bases between them. The CDR3 consists of 13 residues. CDR3: CASRDNEQTEAFF. The CDR3 coding sequence is TGTGCCAGCAGGGACAACGAACAAACTGAAGCTTTCTTT.

Many counts were recorded for this clone. The chain links TRBV6-6 to TRBJ1-2; D may be TRBD1 (6 bases). Germline CDR1 reads MNHNY; CDR2 reads SVGAGI (reference sequence). V was pared by 4 bases and J by 8 bases, with 14 bases between. This CDR3 is 13 amino acids long. CDR3 nucleotide sequence: TGTGCCAGCAGTTTCGACAGGATGTTCGGCTACACCTTC. Translation: CASSFDRMFGYTF.

This clone was seen many times. The chain recombines TRBV9 with TRBJ1-1; TRBD1 might be the D (6 bases). V lost 2 bases to trimming and J lost 0 bases, with 11 bases between them. Germline CDR1 reads SGDLS; CDR2 reads YYNGEE. CDR3 length: 15 residues. CDR3 sequence: CASSVTQGMNTEAFF. The CDR3 nucleotides are TGTGCCAGCAGCGTTACACAGGGTATGAACACTGAAGCTTTCTTT.